This T cell receptor (beta chain) is from a study of blood T cell repertoires in COVID-19. The method was immunoSEQ multiplex PCR; TCRdb's version includes in-frame clones alone and lacks a portion of them. The sample has over 250,000 clones, 80% to 90% seen once; the top ten hold 5.5% to 8%. With 3 bases removed from V and 2 bases from J, the gap between germline ends came to 13 bases. This CDR3 has 15 residues. Germline V gives CDR1 LGHNA, CDR2 YSLEER. The sample was peripheral blood. This TCR derives from a woman in her forties or fifties with COVID-19, enrolled during active disease. V is TRBV4-3 and J is TRBJ1-1; D is perhaps TRBD1 (6 bases). The CDR3 sequence is CASSHGRGHNTEAFF. CDR3 nucleotide sequence: TGCGCCAGCAGCCACGGCAGGGGCCATAACACTGAAGCTTTCTTT.